This T cell receptor (beta chain) was profiled in a study of regulatory T cells. Study outcomes and limitations: In CD3G-deficient patients, conventional CD4+ T cells were enriched for hydrophobic CDR3 residues at positions 6 and 7.

The primer mix had 52 TRBV and 13 TRBJ primers. Profiling relied on immunoSEQ multiplex PCR, and the TCRdb table lists in-frame clones only, not all of them. The table includes under 35,000 clones, roughly 93% detected once. Comments on this clone: The antigen remains unidentified.

V lost 3 bases, J lost 5 bases, and 6 bases stayed unmatched. CDR3 size: 14 residues. The V gene's germline CDR1 is MNHNY and CDR2 SVGAGI (reference sequence). A couple of CD3G-deficient patients had more severe autoimmunity; all had some. The chain is built from TRBV6-6 and TRBJ2-5; 7 positions match TRBD2. The sequence came from a child aged 2 to 15 with CD3G deficiency. Sequencing input: conventional CD4+ T cells sorted from blood. CDR3 protein: CASSYWGGKETQYF. CDR3 DNA: TGTGCCAGCAGTTATTGGGGGGGAAAGGAGACCCAGTACTTC.